Sequencing of this TCR beta chain was carried out in a study of cytomegalovirus exposure and HLA in healthy donors. Use of 60 Vbeta and 13 Jbeta primers characterized the PCR. Profiled with immunoSEQ multiplex PCR; TCRdb holds only in-frame clones, not every one. The sample has some 130,000 clones; about three quarters are singletons. Germline-derived CDR1 and CDR2 are MNHEY and SVGAGI. Trimming took 8 bases from V and 10 from J; bases not matched to a gene: 9. CDR3 length equals 13 residues. The sequencing sample was made of PBMCs. The chain employs TRBV6-5 and TRBJ2-1; 9 bases are a match to TRBD2. The clonotype comes from a woman aged 18 to 35 in good health and CMV-seronegative. CDR3 region: CASGLAGSGEQFF. The CDR3 DNA follows: TGTGCCAGCGGCCTAGCGGGAAGTGGCGAGCAGTTCTTC.